This TCR beta chain was documented in a study of blood T cell repertoires in COVID-19. Study-level information: In each case, the material was cDNA or gDNA derived from T cells, B-cell-depleted T cells, or PBMCs.

Germline V gene sequence: CDR1 MNHNS, CDR2 SASEGT. The V and J ends lost 2 bases and 8 bases, in that order; junction bases with no gene match: 2. The CDR3 is 13 residues long. Per the original methods: Scientists estimated how many nucleated cells there were by amplifying reference gene primers. Generated by immunoSEQ multiplex PCR, the TCRdb table keeps only in-frame clones and is missing some. The V and J calls and clone size were taken over from that table, and D and trimming were inferred from the DNA. The data hold hundreds of thousands of clones, with around nine tenths observed a single time.

The receptor comes from a woman in her forties or fifties with COVID-19, enrolled during active disease. This chain joins TRBV6-1 and TRBJ1-2, with 10 nucleotides matching TRBD1. Source material: peripheral blood. The CDR3 here is CASSERDRGGYTF. CDR3 coding DNA: TGTGCCAGCAGTGAAAGGGACAGGGGAGGCTACACCTTC.